This paragraph reports one TCR beta chain. V was shortened by 0 bases and J by 4 bases, with 12 bases between the two germline ends. Germline V gene lookup returns CDR1 LNHDA and CDR2 SQIVND (reference sequence). The CDR3 runs to 15 residues. This specimen belongs to a study of blood T cell repertoires in COVID-19. Across the whole study: Sample material is recorded as cDNA or gDNA derived from T cells, B-cell-depleted T cells, or PBMCs.

The repertoire was sequenced with immunoSEQ multiplex PCR; TCRdb's copy has only in-frame clones and lacks some. This table has about 240,000 clones, roughly nine tenths appearing once. The source is a man in his 60s who had recovered from COVID-19. The sequenced sample consisted of peripheral blood. The rearrangement uses TRBV19 and TRBJ1-2; D remains ambiguous. Here the CDR3 DNA reads TGTGCCAGTAGTATAGATCCCGCGTCCGCCTATGGCTACACCTTC. This sequence encodes CASSIDPASAYGYTF.